This T cell receptor (beta chain) was captured by sequencing in a study of T-cell reconstitution after alpha-beta-depleted transplantation in children. Molecular barcoding with unique molecular identifiers was used for the TCRbeta library. TCRdb reanalysed the PCR reads using MiXCR and keeps one entry per CDR3 protein. The table lists some 100,000 distinct CDR3 sequences, around a sixth of them singletons. This clonotype was counted between two and nine times. The target antigen is unknown. Study conclusions and caveats: One year post-transplant, T-cell counts and diversity were largely derived from T cells produced anew. From surviving recipient T cells and thymic progenitors came the high day-60 TCRbeta diversity observed in some patients.

The germline gives CDR1 DFQATT, CDR2 SNEGSKA (reference sequence). The CDR3 is made up of 14 amino acids. The V and J ends lost 4 bases and 2 bases, in that order; junction bases with no gene match: 7. The V call is TRBV20-1, the J call TRBJ1-1, with 7 bases aligning to TRBD1. The receptor comes from a male patient aged 2-9 years who had a stem cell transplant for acute lymphoblastic leukemia, so the T cells may come from the graft donor. Source: PBMCs, mostly from graft donor cells, taken 180 days after TCRalphabeta/CD19-depleted stem cell transplant. The DNA of the CDR3 is TGCAGTGCTAAACGGGACAGTTTAAACACTGAAGCTTTCTTT. Amino acid sequence: CSAKRDSLNTEAFF.